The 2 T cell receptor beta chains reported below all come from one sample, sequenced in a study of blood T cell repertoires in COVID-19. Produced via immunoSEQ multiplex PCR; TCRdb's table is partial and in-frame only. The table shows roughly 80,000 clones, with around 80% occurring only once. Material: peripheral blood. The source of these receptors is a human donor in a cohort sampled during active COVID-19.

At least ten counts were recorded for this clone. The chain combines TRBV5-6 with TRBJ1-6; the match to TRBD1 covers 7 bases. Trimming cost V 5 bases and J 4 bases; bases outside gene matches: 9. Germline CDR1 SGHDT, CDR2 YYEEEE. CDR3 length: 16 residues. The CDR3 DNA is TGTGCCAGCAGGAACACAGGGGCCGCTTATAATTCACCCCTCCACTTT. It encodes CASRNTGAAYNSPLHF.

The CDR3 sequence: CSVAQSNEQFF. Here the CDR3 DNA reads TGCAGCGTTGCACAGTCCAATGAGCAGTTCTTC. The genes are TRBV29-1 and TRBJ2-1; D ambiguous. The CDR3 is 11 amino acids. Germline CDR1 is SQVTM and CDR2 is ANQGSEA. Between the trimmed V and J ends, which lost 4 bases and 6 bases, there was a span of 7 bases.